These T cell receptor beta chains were read from a single sample in a study of blood T cell repertoires in COVID-19. Profiling relied on immunoSEQ multiplex PCR, and the TCRdb table lists in-frame clones only, not all of them. This sample yields about 73,000 clones, of which roughly 89% are seen a single time; roughly 9.6% belongs to the top ten. The sample was peripheral blood. These receptors originate from a man aged 80 or over with acute or convalescent COVID-19. CDR3s include the opening cysteine and the closing phenylalanine or tryptophan. The D gene is left open where the match is weak. Size values are once, few and many counts, or a class for expanded clones, and some rows have none.

TRBJ1-1 | TRBD1 | - | TRBV5-4 | CASSVPGTGIRSEAFF | TGTGCCAGCAGCGTTCCCGGGACAGGGATTAGATCTGAAGCTTTCTTT
TRBJ1-3 | - | once | TRBV3-1/TRBV3-2 | CASSQGQLSGNTIYF | TGTGCCAGCAGCCAAGGACAGCTCTCTGGAAACACCATATATTTT
TRBJ2-2 | - | - | TRBV2 | CASSDNIRVTGELFF | TGTGCCAGCAGTGATAATATCAGGGTCACCGGGGAGCTGTTTTTT
TRBJ2-2 | TRBD1 | - | TRBV19 | CASSFDRVGGELFF | TGTGCCAGTAGTTTTGACAGGGTTGGCGGGGAGCTGTTTTTT
TRBJ1-3 | - | - | TRBV5-6 | CASSPNKGKGNTIYF | TGTGCCAGCAGCCCAAACAAGGGGAAAGGAAACACCATATATTTT
TRBJ2-7 | TRBD1 | - | TRBV6-5 | CASSSLPGTGGDEQYF | TGTGCCAGCAGTTCCCTCCCCGGGACAGGGGGCGACGAGCAGTACTTC
TRBJ2-5 | TRBD2 | - | TRBV5-4 | CASSLGLAGEQETQYF | TGTGCCAGCAGCTTAGGACTAGCGGGGGAACAAGAGACCCAGTACTTC
TRBJ1-4 | - | - | TRBV19 | CASTQRSGVSIATNEKLFF | TGTGCCAGTACCCAAAGGTCGGGGGTGTCGATTGCAACTAATGAAAAACTGTTTTTT
TRBJ1-2 | - | - | TRBV29-1 | CSVAKGGGYGYTF | TGCAGCGTTGCCAAGGGCGGAGGCTATGGCTACACCTTC
TRBJ1-1 | - | - | TRBV11-2 | CASSSSTGGTEAFF | TGTGCCAGCAGCTCATCGACAGGTGGCACTGAAGCTTTCTTT
TRBJ2-1 | TRBD2 | once | TRBV4-1 | CASSQEPSGYNEQFF | TGCGCCAGCAGCCAAGAGCCTAGCGGTTACAATGAGCAGTTCTTC
TRBJ1-3 | - | - | TRBV11-2 | CASSHREQSSGNTIYF | TGTGCCAGCTCCCACCGGGAGCAGAGCTCTGGAAACACCATATATTTT
TRBJ2-7 | - | few | TRBV27 | CASSSPRLRGGYEQYF | TGTGCCAGCAGTTCCCCCCGTCTGAGGGGGGGCTACGAGCAGTACTTC
TRBJ1-2 | TRBD1 | few | TRBV24-1 | CATSDPLGGQGNYGYTF | TGTGCCACCAGTGATCCTCTGGGTGGACAGGGCAACTATGGCTACACCTTC
TRBJ1-2 | - | - | TRBV6-5 | CASSTRRYYGYTF | TGTGCCAGCAGTACGAGGAGATACTATGGCTACACCTTC
TRBJ2-5 | - | - | TRBV7-6 | CASSLGRGETQYF | TGTGCCAGCAGCTTAGGTCGGGGGGAGACCCAGTACTTC
TRBJ1-6 | - | - | TRBV6-5 | CAVQPEGHSLGHF | TGTGCCGTCCAACCCGAGGGCCACTCCCTTGGGCACTTT
TRBJ2-7 | TRBD1 | - | TRBV9 | CASSVGAGGTYEQYF | TGTGCCAGCAGCGTAGGGGCAGGGGGCACCTACGAGCAGTACTTC
TRBJ1-6 | TRBD1 | - | TRBV3-1/TRBV3-2 | CASRQGARNSPLHF | TGTGCCAGCCGACAGGGGGCGCGAAATTCACCCCTCCACTTT
TRBJ1-2 | - | - | TRBV7-9 | CASSLRQDNYGYTF | TGTGCCAGCAGCTTACGCCAGGATAACTATGGCTACACCTTC